Reported below is one T cell receptor (beta chain). Each diagnosis drew on symptoms, thyroxine, TRAb, thyroid ultrasound and orbital computed tomography findings. The CDR3 loop spans 16 amino acids. The germline gives CDR1 DFQATT, CDR2 SNEGSKA (reference sequence). The V segment lost 4 bases and the J segment 1 base; nucleotides outside the gene matches: 9. The sample originates from a study of T cells in Graves' hyperthyroidism and ophthalmopathy. The source material, RNA transcripts, was used to amplify TCR beta CDR3 regions. HTBI primers were used for first-round RT-PCR of the TCR CDR3. TCRdb fed the multiplex PCR reads into MiXCR, producing one record per CDR3 protein. The repertoire consists of 600,000 to 850,000 distinct CDR3 sequences, with approximately 19% occurring once and the leading ten covering over 15%.

The receptor was derived from a woman in her fifties or sixties with Graves' hyperthyroidism that later progressed to Graves' ophthalmopathy. The sample consisted of blood. The chain combines TRBV20-1 with TRBJ2-3, with TRBD1 matching 9 bases. CDR3 residues: CSATRTGEGGTDTQYF. The DNA for the CDR3 is TGCAGTGCTACCCGGACAGGGGAGGGGGGCACAGATACGCAGTATTTT.